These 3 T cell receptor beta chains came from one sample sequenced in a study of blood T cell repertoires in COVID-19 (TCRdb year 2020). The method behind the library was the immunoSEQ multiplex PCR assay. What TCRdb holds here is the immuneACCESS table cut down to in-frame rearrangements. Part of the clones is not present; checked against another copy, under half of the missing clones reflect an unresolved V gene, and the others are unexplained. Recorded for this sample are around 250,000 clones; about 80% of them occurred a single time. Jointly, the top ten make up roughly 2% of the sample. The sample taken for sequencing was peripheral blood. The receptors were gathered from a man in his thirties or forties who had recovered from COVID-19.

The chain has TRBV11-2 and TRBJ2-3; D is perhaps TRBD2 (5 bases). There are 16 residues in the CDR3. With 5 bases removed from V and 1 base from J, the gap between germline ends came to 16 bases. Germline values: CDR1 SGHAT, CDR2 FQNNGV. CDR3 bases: TGTGCCAGCAGCCGCGGCCCCGGACTCCGCACAGATACGCAGTATTTT. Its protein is CASSRGPGLRTDTQYF. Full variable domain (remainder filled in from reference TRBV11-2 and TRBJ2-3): EAGVAQSPRYKIIEKRQSVAFWCNPISGHATLYWYQQILGQGPKLLIQFQNNGVVDDSQLPKDRFSAERLKGVDSTLKIQPAKLEDSAVYLCASSRGPGLRTDTQYFGPGTRLTVL.

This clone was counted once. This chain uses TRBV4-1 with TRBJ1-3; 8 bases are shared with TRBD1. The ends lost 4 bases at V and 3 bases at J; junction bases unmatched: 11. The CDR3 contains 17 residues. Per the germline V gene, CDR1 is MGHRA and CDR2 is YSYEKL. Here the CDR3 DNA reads TGCGCCAGCAGCCCGCGAGCAGGGGGCGCATTTGGAAACACCATATATTTT. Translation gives CASSPRAGGAFGNTIYF.

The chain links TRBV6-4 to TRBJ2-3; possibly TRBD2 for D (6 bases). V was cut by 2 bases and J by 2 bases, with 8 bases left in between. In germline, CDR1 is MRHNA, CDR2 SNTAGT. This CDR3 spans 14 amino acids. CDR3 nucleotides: TGTGCCAGCAGTGACGGGACTCACACAGATACGCAGTATTTT. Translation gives CASSDGTHTDTQYF.